These 30 T cell receptor beta chains were sequenced from one sample in a study of radiotherapy plus CTLA-4 blockade in lung cancer. Sequencing used immunoSEQ multiplex PCR; TCRdb keeps in-frame clones, though not all of them. Counted here are about 97,000 clones, under 85% occurring once; the ten biggest clones make up around 2.8%. The sequencing here drew on peripheral blood, taken from a patient treated with radiotherapy plus ipilimumab. The receptor set was obtained from a human donor with non-small cell lung cancer who had a partial response to radiotherapy plus ipilimumab. Some clones in this sample may be carry-over from other donors' samples.

This clone appeared a few times. V usage is TRBV6-6 and J usage is TRBJ2-5; D is possibly TRBD2 (6 bases). Per germline, CDR1 MNHNY and CDR2 SVGAGI (reference sequence). The CDR3 contains 13 residues. Trimming pared 5 bases from V and 5 bases from J, leaving 12 bases between. The CDR3 sequence is CASSPLALETQYF. CDR3 nucleotides: TGTGCCAGCAGTCCCCTAGCGTTGGAGACCCAGTACTTC.

This clone has only a few counts. The chain employs TRBV5-1 and TRBJ2-7, with 14 bases that match TRBD2. CDR1 is SGHRS and CDR2 is YFSETQ in the germline V gene. J lost 5 bases, V lost 2 bases, and 3 bases had no gene match. The length of the CDR3 is 15 residues. The CDR3 DNA follows: TGCGCCAGCAGCTTATCGGGACTAGCGGGAGACGAGCAGTACTTC. This gives the protein CASSLSGLAGDEQYF.

The chain recombines TRBV19 with TRBJ2-3, with 7 nucleotides matching TRBD2. Germline assignment: CDR1 LNHDA and CDR2 SQIVND (reference sequence). J was trimmed by 2 bases and V by 10 bases; bases with no gene match: 9. The CDR3 runs 14 residues. The CDR3 DNA reads as TGTGCCACTCAGCGGGGCACTTACACAGATACGCAGTATTTT. It codes for CATQRGTYTDTQYF.

This rearrangement joins TRBV6-6 to TRBJ2-1, with 9 bases that match TRBD2. CDR1 is MNHNY and CDR2 is SVGAGI in the germline V gene (reference sequence). This CDR3 is built from 15 residues. Trimming at V came to 6 bases and at J to 0 bases, leaving 3 bases not matched to a gene. CDR3 region: CASRALAGSYNEQFF. Written as DNA, the CDR3 is TGTGCCAGCAGGGCACTAGCGGGCTCCTACAATGAGCAGTTCTTC.

The chain has TRBV14 and TRBJ1-1; D gene uncertain. The CDR3 sequence is 17 residues long. Between the trimmed V and J ends, which lost 4 bases and 7 bases, there was a span of 25 bases. Germline CDR1 is SGHDN and CDR2 is FVKESK. The CDR3 coding sequence is TGTGCCAGCAGCCCCTACCCCCAAACTAGGGAGCGCGATGAAGCTTTCTTT. Amino acid sequence: CASSPYPQTRERDEAFF. Full variable domain (outside the CDR3, taken from reference TRBV14 and TRBJ1-1): EAGVTQFPSHSVIEKGQTVTLRCDPISGHDNLYWYRRVMGKEIKFLLHFVKESKQDESGMPNNRFLAERTGGTYSTLKVQPAELEDSGVYFCASSPYPQTRERDEAFFGQGTRLTVV.

The rearrangement links TRBV5-4 to TRBJ2-3; 7 nucleotides agree with TRBD2. Germline values: CDR1 SGHNT, CDR2 YYREEE (reference sequence). V trimming: 4 bases; J trimming: 0 bases; junction bases outside the gene matches: 5. CDR3 length: 15 amino acids. The CDR3 spells CASSPPSGSTDTQYF. The CDR3 coding sequence is TGTGCCAGCAGCCCACCTAGCGGTAGCACAGATACGCAGTATTTT.

The rearrangement links TRBV4-3 to TRBJ1-2, with D tentatively TRBD1 (5 bases). The CDR3 loop spans 15 amino acids. Trimming removed 0 bases at V and 4 bases at J, with 12 bases between. Germline values: CDR1 LGHNA, CDR2 YSLEER. For the CDR3, the DNA is TGCGCCAGCAGCCAAGAGATGCAGGGTATCTATGGCTACACCTTC. This codes for CASSQEMQGIYGYTF.

The V call is TRBV6-1, the J call TRBJ1-2, with D possibly TRBD1 on 6 matching bases. V lost 7 bases to trimming and J lost 8 bases, with 23 bases between them. The germline gives CDR1 MNHNS, CDR2 SASEGT. The CDR3 spans 15 residues. The CDR3 region is CASTHSGGAVWGYTF. CDR3 sequence (DNA): TGTGCCAGCACCCACAGTGGGGGCGCAGTGTGGGGCTACACCTTC.

On this clone itself: The junction departs from germline at one end; a sequencing error may be responsible. The rearrangement links TRBV18 to TRBJ1-1; D is unresolved. The CDR3 sequence is 11 residues long. Germline values: CDR1 KGHSH, CDR2 LQKENI. The CDR3 here is CASSPGDLTEF. CDR3 nucleotides: TGTGCCAGCTCACCAGGAGACCTAACCGAATTT.

This clone was seen only once. The chain carries TRBV18 and TRBJ2-7, with 8 nucleotides matching TRBD1. This CDR3 is built from 13 residues. The junction had 2 bases not matched to a gene; V was cut back by 5 bases and J by 2 bases. Germline V gene lookup returns CDR1 KGHSH and CDR2 LQKENI. CDR3 residues: CASSLDRAYEQYF. The CDR3 nucleotides read TGTGCCAGCTCATTGGACAGGGCCTACGAGCAGTACTTC.

The chain uses TRBV19 and TRBJ1-1, with TRBD1 as a possible D gene (6 bases). In germline, CDR1 is LNHDA, CDR2 SQIVND (reference sequence). V shed 7 bases and J shed 4 bases, with 19 bases lying between them. The CDR3 has 15 amino acids. CDR3 residues: CASISTGSGRTEAFF. CDR3 sequence (DNA): TGTGCCAGTATTAGTACAGGGAGCGGCCGCACTGAAGCTTTCTTT.

The CDR3 sequence: CATGQGTYQPQHF. CDR3 DNA sequence: TGTGCCACAGGACAGGGGACGTATCAGCCCCAGCATTTT. The chain employs TRBV2 and TRBJ1-5; TRBD1 aligns across 9 bases. Per the germline V gene, CDR1 is SNHLY and CDR2 is FYNNEI. The V segment lost 10 bases and the J segment 5 bases; nucleotides outside the gene matches: 6. The CDR3 contains 13 residues. The entire variable domain, with the rest obtained from reference TRBV2 and TRBJ1-5, is as follows: EPEVTQTPSHQVTQMGQEVILRCVPISNHLYFYWYRQILGQKVEFLVSFYNNEISEKSEIFDDQFSVERPDGSNFTLKIRSTKLEDSAMYFCATGQGTYQPQHFGDGTRLSIL.

The V gene is TRBV7-2, the J gene TRBJ2-2, with 9 bases matching TRBD2. Germline V gene sequence: CDR1 SGHTA, CDR2 FQGNSA. V shed 2 bases, J shed 4 bases, and the junction held 5 bases outside the gene matches. The CDR3 totals 16 residues. CDR3 DNA: TGTGCCAGCAGCTTACGGCTAGCGGGACCCACCGGGGAGCTGTTTTTT. Translated: CASSLRLAGPTGELFF.

The V call is TRBV28, the J call TRBJ2-5, with 7 bases fitting TRBD1. V lost 6 bases and J lost 2; bases outside the gene matches: 18. Germline CDR1 and CDR2: MDHEN and SYDVKM. The CDR3 runs 18 residues. CDR3 nucleotides: TGTGCCAGCAGCCACGACAGGCGAAAGAGGGGGCGACAAGAGACCCAGTACTTC. This gives the protein CASSHDRRKRGRQETQYF.

The chain has TRBV6-1 and TRBJ2-1; D may be TRBD2 (7 bases). Per the germline V gene, CDR1 is MNHNS and CDR2 is SASEGT. The CDR3 spans 15 residues. Trimming removed 7 bases from V and 4 bases from J, with 17 bases in between. CDR3 protein: CASKRGGGNYNEQFF. The CDR3 DNA is TGTGCCAGCAAGCGAGGGGGGGGAAATTACAATGAGCAGTTCTTC.

The chain recombines TRBV6-6 with TRBJ2-3; 7 bases align to TRBD2. The CDR3 is 15 residues long. V lost 6 bases to trimming and J lost 0 bases; unmatched junction nucleotides: 6. Germline assignment: CDR1 MNHNY and CDR2 SVGAGI (reference sequence). The CDR3 region is CASRLRGRSTDTQYF. The CDR3 DNA sequence: TGTGCCAGCAGGTTGCGGGGGAGGAGCACAGATACGCAGTATTTT.

The chain recombines TRBV5-4 with TRBJ2-5; D perhaps matches TRBD2 (6 bases). V lost 4 bases and J lost 1, with 14 bases in between. The CDR3 consists of 15 residues. The germline V gene has CDR1 SGHNT and CDR2 YYREEE (reference sequence). In nucleotides, the CDR3 is TGTGCCAGCAGCCTTTATGGACTACCCCAAGAGACCCAGTACTTC. It yields the protein CASSLYGLPQETQYF.

The chain joins TRBV9 to TRBJ1-1; the match to TRBD1 covers 9 bases. Germline V gives CDR1 SGDLS, CDR2 YYNGEE. V dropped 3 bases and J dropped 8; count of bases not matched to a gene: 17. This CDR3 has 17 residues. In nucleotides, the CDR3 is TGTGCCAGCAGCGCAACCGGGACAGGGACCCTCACTGGAGAAGCTTTCTTT. Protein sequence: CASSATGTGTLTGEAFF.

The rearrangement links TRBV6-1 to TRBJ2-3; D not certain. This CDR3 contains 15 residues. V was cut by 6 bases and J by 0 bases, with 13 bases left in between. Germline lookup yields CDR1 MNHNS and CDR2 SASEGT. CDR3 nucleotides: TGTGCCAGCAGCAAAAGCTATTCTAGCACAGATACGCAGTATTTT. Translation: CASSKSYSSTDTQYF.

The rearrangement links TRBV7-2 to TRBJ2-5, with 11 bases matching TRBD2. The DNA end favors TRBJ2-7, so the J call may be wrong. Germline V CDR1 and CDR2: SGHTA, FQGNSA. The CDR3 runs 17 residues. The CDR3 bases are TGTGCCAGCAGCTTAGCCTTCGGCCTAGCGGGAGGCAGCGAGCAGTACTTC. Its translation is CASSLAFGLAGGSEQYF.

This clone was counted only a few times. The chain is built from TRBV6-5 and TRBJ2-7; 8 bases line up with TRBD1. The germline V gene has CDR1 MNHEY and CDR2 SVGAGI. Trimming removed 6 bases from V and 3 bases from J; junction bases left unmatched: 7. CDR3 size: 14 residues. CDR3 DNA: TGTGCCAGCAGATTAACAGGGGGATACTACGAGCAGTACTTC. This encodes CASRLTGGYYEQYF.

V is TRBV7-9 and J is TRBJ1-4, with D possibly being TRBD1 (6 bases). This CDR3 is 15 amino acids long. V shed 4 bases and J shed 3 bases, with 12 bases lying between them. Germline V gene data show CDR1 as SEHNR and CDR2 as FQNEAQ (reference sequence). The DNA for the CDR3 is TGTGCCAGCAGCTCTTTCCAGGGGCCTAATGAAAAACTGTTTTTT. Its protein product is CASSSFQGPNEKLFF.

The chain recombines TRBV5-1 with TRBJ1-6; the D gene is possibly TRBD1 (5 bases). The V gene's germline CDR1 is SGHRS and CDR2 YFSETQ. The ends were cut back, 0 bases at V and 6 bases at J, with 13 bases in the middle. The CDR3 is 16 residues long. The CDR3 DNA reads as TGCGCCAGCAGCTTGGGCGGGGGTGAACTTAATTCACCCCTCCACTTT. It yields the protein CASSLGGGELNSPLHF.

This clone was counted a few times. The chain carries TRBV28 and TRBJ2-7, with TRBD2 matching 8 bases. The length of the CDR3 is 17 residues. Germline V gene sequence: CDR1 MDHEN, CDR2 SYDVKM. The J segment lost 3 bases and the V segment lost 8 bases, leaving 18 bases of the junction unmatched. CDR3 DNA: TGTGCCAGCCTCACCACAACGCGTAGCGGGACGGGCTACGAGCAGTACTTC. It yields the protein CASLTTTRSGTGYEQYF.

This clone was detected only a few times. The V gene is TRBV10-3, the J gene TRBJ2-1, with 7 nucleotides matching TRBD1. CDR3 length: 11 amino acids. The J segment lost 10 bases and the V segment lost 3 bases, leaving 0 bases of the junction unmatched. Germline CDR1 reads ENHRY; CDR2 reads SYGVKD. The CDR3 loop reads CAISEGGEQFF. The CDR3 coding sequence is TGTGCCATCAGTGAAGGGGGCGAGCAGTTCTTC.

The chain is built from TRBV11-2 and TRBJ2-3; TRBD2 agrees at 9 bases. CDR1 SGHAT and CDR2 FQNNGV come from the germline V gene. The CDR3 extends over 16 amino acids. V gave up 1 base and J gave up 0 bases; unmatched junction bases: 2. CDR3 region: CASSLVGTSSTDTQYF. CDR3 in DNA: TGTGCCAGCAGCTTAGTAGGGACTAGCAGCACAGATACGCAGTATTTT. Full variable domain (rest looked up from reference TRBV11-2 and TRBJ2-3): EAGVAQSPRYKIIEKRQSVAFWCNPISGHATLYWYQQILGQGPKLLIQFQNNGVVDDSQLPKDRFSAERLKGVDSTLKIQPAKLEDSAVYLCASSLVGTSSTDTQYFGPGTRLTVL.

The rearrangement links TRBV10-3 to TRBJ2-6; TRBD1 matches at 9 bases. The CDR3 contains 17 residues. Germline CDR1 is ENHRY and CDR2 is SYGVKD. V trimming: 7 bases; J trimming: 4 bases; junction bases outside the gene matches: 11. CDR3 in amino acids: CAIKDRGRSGGANVLTF. The DNA of the CDR3 is TGTGCCATCAAGGACAGGGGACGGTCCGGGGGGGCCAACGTCCTGACTTTC.

This chain links TRBV5-6 with TRBJ1-4, with TRBD1 identical over 8 bases. Unmatched junction bases numbered 3, after V lost 1 base and J lost 7 bases. This CDR3 comprises 14 residues. CDR1 and CDR2 from the germline V gene are SGHDT and YYEEEE. The CDR3 DNA sequence: TGTGCCAGCAGCTTGAGACAGGGGTCTGAAAAACTGTTTTTT. It is translated as CASSLRQGSEKLFF.

The J gene is TRBJ2-5, the V gene TRBV4-3, with D unresolved. The V end lost 4 bases, the J end lost 4 bases, and 10 bases lay between the germline ends. The germline V gene encodes CDR1 LGHNA and CDR2 YSLEER. The CDR3 sequence is 13 residues long. The CDR3 nucleotides are TGCGCCAGCAGCCTAACGCGGCGAGAGACCCAGTACTTC. Residues: CASSLTRRETQYF.

This chain connects TRBV9 to TRBJ2-1, with 14 nucleotides matching TRBD2. With V trimmed by 4 bases and J by 4 bases, 7 bases remained unmatched. This CDR3 is built from 17 residues. Germline V gene data show CDR1 as SGDLS and CDR2 as YYNGEE. CDR3 amino acids: CASSPRTSGGLYNEQFF. The CDR3 nucleotides are TGTGCCAGCAGCCCCCGGACTAGCGGGGGGCTTTACAATGAGCAGTTCTTC.